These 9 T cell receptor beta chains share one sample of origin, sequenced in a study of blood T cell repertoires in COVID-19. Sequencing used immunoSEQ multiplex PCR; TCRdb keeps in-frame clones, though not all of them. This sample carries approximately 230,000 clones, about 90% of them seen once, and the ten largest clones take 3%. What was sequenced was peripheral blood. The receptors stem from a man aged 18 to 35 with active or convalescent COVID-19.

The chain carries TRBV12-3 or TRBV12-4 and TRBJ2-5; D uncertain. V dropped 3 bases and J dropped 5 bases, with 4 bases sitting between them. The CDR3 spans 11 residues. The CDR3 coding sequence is TGTGCCAGCAGTTTGCGTGAGACCCAGTACTTC. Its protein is CASSLRETQYF.

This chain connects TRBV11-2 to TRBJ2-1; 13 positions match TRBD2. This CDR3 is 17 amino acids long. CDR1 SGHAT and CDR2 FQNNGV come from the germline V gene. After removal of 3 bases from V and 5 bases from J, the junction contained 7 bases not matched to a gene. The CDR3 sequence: CASSFTLGLAGDNEQFF. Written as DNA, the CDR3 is TGTGCCAGCAGCTTTACCCTAGGACTAGCGGGGGACAATGAGCAGTTCTTC.

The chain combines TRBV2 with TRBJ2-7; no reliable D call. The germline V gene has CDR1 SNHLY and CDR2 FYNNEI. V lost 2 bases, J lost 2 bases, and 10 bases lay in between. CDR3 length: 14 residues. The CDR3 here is CASSEPANPYEQYF. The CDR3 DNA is TGTGCCAGCAGTGAACCAGCGAACCCCTACGAGCAGTACTTC.

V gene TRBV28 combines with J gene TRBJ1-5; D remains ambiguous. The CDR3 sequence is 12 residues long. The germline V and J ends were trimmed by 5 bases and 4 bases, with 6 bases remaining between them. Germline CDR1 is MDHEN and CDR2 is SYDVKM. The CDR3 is CASSELNQPQHF. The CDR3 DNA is TGTGCCAGCAGTGAACTAAATCAGCCCCAGCATTTT.

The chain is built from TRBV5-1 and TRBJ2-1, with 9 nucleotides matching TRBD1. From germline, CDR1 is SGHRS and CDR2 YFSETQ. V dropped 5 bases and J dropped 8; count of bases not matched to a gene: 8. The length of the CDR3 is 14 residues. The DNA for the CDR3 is TGCGCCAGCAGTCGGGACAGGGTGGACCATGAGCAGTTCTTC. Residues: CASSRDRVDHEQFF.

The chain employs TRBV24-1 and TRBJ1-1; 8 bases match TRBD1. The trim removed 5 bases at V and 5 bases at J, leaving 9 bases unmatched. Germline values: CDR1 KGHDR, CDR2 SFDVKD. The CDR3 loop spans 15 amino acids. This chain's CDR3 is CATSGQGRNYTEAFF. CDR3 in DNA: TGTGCCACCAGTGGACAGGGGAGGAATTATACTGAAGCTTTCTTT.

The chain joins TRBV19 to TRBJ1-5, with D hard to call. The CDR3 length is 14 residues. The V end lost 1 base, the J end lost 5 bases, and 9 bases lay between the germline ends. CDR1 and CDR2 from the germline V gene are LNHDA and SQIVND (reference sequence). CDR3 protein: CASSIGQGDQPQHF. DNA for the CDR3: TGTGCCAGTAGTATAGGGCAAGGAGATCAGCCCCAGCATTTT.

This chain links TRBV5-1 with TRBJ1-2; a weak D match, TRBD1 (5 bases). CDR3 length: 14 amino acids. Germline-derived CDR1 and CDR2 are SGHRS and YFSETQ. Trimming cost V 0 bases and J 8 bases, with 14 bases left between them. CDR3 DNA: TGCGCCAGCAGCTTGGATCCGGGGGGACGGGGCTACACCTTC. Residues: CASSLDPGGRGYTF. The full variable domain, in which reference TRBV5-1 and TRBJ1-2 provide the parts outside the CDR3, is KAGVTQTPRYLIKTRGQQVTLSCSPISGHRSVSWYQQTPGQGLQFLFEYFSETQRNKGNFPGRFSGRQFSNSRSEMNVSTLELGDSALYLCASSLDPGGRGYTFGSGTRLTVV.

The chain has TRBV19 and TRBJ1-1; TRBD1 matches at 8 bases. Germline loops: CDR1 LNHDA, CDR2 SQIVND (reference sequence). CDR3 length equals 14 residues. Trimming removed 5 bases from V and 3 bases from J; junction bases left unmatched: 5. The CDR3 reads CASSSGTGHTEAFF. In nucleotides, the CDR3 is TGTGCCAGTAGTTCCGGGACAGGCCACACTGAAGCTTTCTTT.